The rows below give T cell receptor beta chains drawn from one sample of a study of CD8+ T cells in alopecia areata. Produced via immunoSEQ multiplex PCR; TCRdb's table is partial and in-frame only. The repertoire includes about 97,000 clones, about 61% of them detected once, and roughly 15% sits in the top ten. Here the sequenced sample was CD8+ T cells sorted from blood, taken between weeks 55 and 65, from a patient treated with tofacitinib. These receptors originate from a human donor with alopecia areata. The CDR3 runs from the conserved cysteine through the conserved F or W. The D gene is left open where the match is weak. Clone size is given for some rows only: seen once, a few or many times, or a class if the clone is expanded.

D gene: NA
clone size: NA
V gene: TRBV7-3
J gene: TRBJ2-7
CDR3 protein: CASSLESGNEQYF
CDR3 DNA: TGTGCCAGCAGCTTAGAATCGGGGAACGAGCAGTACTTC

D gene: NA
clone size: NA
V gene: TRBV18
J gene: TRBJ2-5
CDR3 protein: CASSPPGQRETQYF
CDR3 DNA: TGTGCCAGCTCACCACCAGGGCAGCGGGAGACCCAGTACTTC

D gene: NA
clone size: NA
V gene: TRBV27
J gene: TRBJ1-5
CDR3 protein: CASSLGTASNQPQHF
CDR3 DNA: TGTGCCAGCAGTTTAGGGACGGCGAGCAATCAGCCCCAGCATTTT

D gene: NA
clone size: few
V gene: TRBV5-1
J gene: TRBJ2-7
CDR3 protein: CASSLVDGGTYEQYF
CDR3 DNA: TGCGCCAGCAGCTTAGTTGATGGGGGCACCTACGAGCAGTACTTC

D gene: NA
clone size: NA
V gene: TRBV30
J gene: TRBJ2-1
CDR3 protein: CAWAGDTTRNNEQFF
CDR3 DNA: TGTGCCTGGGCAGGGGACACCACGCGAAACAATGAGCAGTTCTTC

D gene: NA
clone size: NA
V gene: TRBV30
J gene: TRBJ1-2
CDR3 protein: CAWNSLGGFGYTF
CDR3 DNA: TGTGCCTGGAACTCCCTCGGGGGCTTTGGCTACACCTTC

D gene: NA
clone size: NA
V gene: TRBV6-5
J gene: TRBJ2-7
CDR3 protein: CASSPGPAYEQYF
CDR3 DNA: TGTGCCAGCAGCCCCGGACCGGCCTACGAGCAGTACTTC

D gene: NA
clone size: NA
V gene: TRBV27
J gene: TRBJ1-6
CDR3 protein: CASSARSSPLHF
CDR3 DNA: TGTGCCAGCAGTGCCCGGAGTTCACCCCTCCACTTT

D gene: TRBD1
clone size: NA
V gene: TRBV27
J gene: TRBJ1-4
CDR3 protein: CASSPGQINEKLFF
CDR3 DNA: TGTGCCAGCAGCCCGGGACAGATTAATGAAAAACTGTTTTTT

D gene: NA
clone size: NA
V gene: TRBV7-8
J gene: TRBJ1-6
CDR3 protein: CASSLDLPDSPLHF
CDR3 DNA: TGTGCCAGCAGCTTAGATCTGCCAGATTCACCCCTCCACTTT

D gene: NA
clone size: NA
V gene: TRBV11-1
J gene: TRBJ1-1
CDR3 protein: CASSRRGEVSGEAFF
CDR3 DNA: TGTGCCAGCAGCCGCCGAGGGGAGGTATCGGGTGAAGCTTTCTTT

D gene: NA
clone size: NA
V gene: TRBV29-1
J gene: TRBJ2-7
CDR3 protein: CSVEGVGATYEQYF
CDR3 DNA: TGCAGCGTTGAAGGGGTGGGGGCAACCTACGAGCAGTACTTC

D gene: NA
clone size: few
V gene: TRBV5-6
J gene: TRBJ1-1
CDR3 protein: CASSLQGTEAFF
CDR3 DNA: TGTGCCAGCAGCTTGCAAGGGACTGAAGCTTTCTTT

D gene: NA
clone size: NA
V gene: TRBV14
J gene: TRBJ2-3
CDR3 protein: CASRLASTDTQYF
CDR3 DNA: TGTGCCAGCAGACTAGCTAGCACAGATACGCAGTATTTT

D gene: NA
clone size: NA
V gene: TRBV29-1
J gene: TRBJ1-3
CDR3 protein: CSVQTTGASGNTIYF
CDR3 DNA: TGCAGCGTGCAAACGACAGGAGCCTCTGGAAACACCATATATTTT

D gene: NA
clone size: NA
V gene: TRBV5-6
J gene: TRBJ2-1
CDR3 protein: CASSFGSSYNEQFF
CDR3 DNA: TGTGCCAGCAGCTTCGGGAGCTCCTACAATGAGCAGTTCTTC

D gene: TRBD2
clone size: few
V gene: TRBV5-1
J gene: TRBJ2-1
CDR3 protein: CASSMSGGTYNEQFF
CDR3 DNA: TGCGCCAGCAGCATGAGCGGGGGGACCTACAATGAGCAGTTCTTC

D gene: NA
clone size: NA
V gene: TRBV25-1
J gene: TRBJ2-5
CDR3 protein: CANLSLETQYF
CDR3 DNA: TGTGCCAACCTAAGTCTGGAGACCCAGTACTTC